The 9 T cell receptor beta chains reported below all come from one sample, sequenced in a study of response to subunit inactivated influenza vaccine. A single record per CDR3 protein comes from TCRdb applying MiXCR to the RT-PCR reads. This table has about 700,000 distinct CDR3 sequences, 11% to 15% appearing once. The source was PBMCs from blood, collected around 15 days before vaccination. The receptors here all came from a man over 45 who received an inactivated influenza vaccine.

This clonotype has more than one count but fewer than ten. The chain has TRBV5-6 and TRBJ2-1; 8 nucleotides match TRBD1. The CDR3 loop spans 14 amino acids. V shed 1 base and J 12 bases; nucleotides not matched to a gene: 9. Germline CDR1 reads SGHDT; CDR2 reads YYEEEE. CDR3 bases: TGTGCCAGCAGCTTGACAGGACAGGGTGTGGCGCAGTTCTTC. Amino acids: CASSLTGQGVAQFF.

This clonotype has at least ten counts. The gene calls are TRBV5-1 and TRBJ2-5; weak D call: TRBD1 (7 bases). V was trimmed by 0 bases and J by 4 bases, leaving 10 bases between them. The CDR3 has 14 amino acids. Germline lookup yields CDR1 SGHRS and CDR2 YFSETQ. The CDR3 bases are TGCGCCAGCAGCTTGGACAGGGGAGGAGAGACCCAGTACTTC. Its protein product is CASSLDRGGETQYF.

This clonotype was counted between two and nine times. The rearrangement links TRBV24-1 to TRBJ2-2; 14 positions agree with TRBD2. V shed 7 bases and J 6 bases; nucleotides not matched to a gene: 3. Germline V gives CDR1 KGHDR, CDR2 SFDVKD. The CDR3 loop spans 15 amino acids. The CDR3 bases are TGTGCCACCAGGGGGACTAGCGGGAGACCCGGGGAGCTGTTTTTT. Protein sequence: CATRGTSGRPGELFF.

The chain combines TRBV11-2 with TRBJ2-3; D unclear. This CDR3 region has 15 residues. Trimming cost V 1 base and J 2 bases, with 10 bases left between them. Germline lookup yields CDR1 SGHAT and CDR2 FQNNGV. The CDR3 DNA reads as TGTGCCAGCAGCTTAGTGTCCATCCCCACAGATACGCAGTATTTT. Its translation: CASSLVSIPTDTQYF.

The CDR3 bases are TGTGCCAGCAGTTTACCCAGGGGGAAGTCCTACAATGAGCAGTTCTTC. Protein product: CASSLPRGKSYNEQFF. The chain combines TRBV12-3 or TRBV12-4 with TRBJ2-1, with 7 bases matching TRBD1. This CDR3 is built from 16 residues. Germline trimming cut 2 bases from V and 1 base from J; bases unmatched to any gene: 5.

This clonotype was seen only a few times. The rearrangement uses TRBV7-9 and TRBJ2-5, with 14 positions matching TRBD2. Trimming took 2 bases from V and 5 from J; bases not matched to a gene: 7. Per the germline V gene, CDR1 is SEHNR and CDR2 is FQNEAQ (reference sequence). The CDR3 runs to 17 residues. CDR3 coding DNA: TGTGCCAGCAGCTTATCCGGACTAGCGGGGGGCCCGGAGACCCAGTACTTC. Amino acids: CASSLSGLAGGPETQYF.

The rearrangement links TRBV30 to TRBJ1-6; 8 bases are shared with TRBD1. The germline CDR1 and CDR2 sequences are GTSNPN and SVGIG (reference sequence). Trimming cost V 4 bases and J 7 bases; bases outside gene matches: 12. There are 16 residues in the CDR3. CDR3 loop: CAWTLSGGYGNSPLHF. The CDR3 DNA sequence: TGTGCCTGGACTCTGTCAGGGGGCTATGGGAATTCACCCCTCCACTTT.

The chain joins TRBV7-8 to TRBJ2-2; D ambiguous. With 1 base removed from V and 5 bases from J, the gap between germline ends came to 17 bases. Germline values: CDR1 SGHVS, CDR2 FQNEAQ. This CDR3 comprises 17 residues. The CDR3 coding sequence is TGTGCCAGCAGCTTAGTAGTCATGAACAGTAAGACCGGGGAGCTGTTTTTT. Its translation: CASSLVVMNSKTGELFF.

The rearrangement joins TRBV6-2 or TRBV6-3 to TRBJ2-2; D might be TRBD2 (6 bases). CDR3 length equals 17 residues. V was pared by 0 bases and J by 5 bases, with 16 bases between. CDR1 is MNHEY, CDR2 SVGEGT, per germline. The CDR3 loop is CASSYSPGLARTGELFF. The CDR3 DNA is TGTGCCAGCAGTTACTCTCCCGGGCTAGCGCGGACCGGGGAGCTGTTTTTT.